This TCR beta chain was recovered during a study of cytomegalovirus exposure and HLA in healthy donors. A multiplex PCR was run with 60 Vbeta primers and 13 Jbeta primers. The repertoire was sequenced with immunoSEQ multiplex PCR; TCRdb's copy has only in-frame clones and lacks some. This sample's table reports under 200,000 clones. Germline V CDR1 and CDR2: SNHLY, FYNNEI. Between the trimmed V and J ends, which lost 8 bases and 8 bases, there was a span of 21 bases. The CDR3 contains 15 residues. Sequencing input: PBMCs. The rearrangement joins TRBV2 to TRBJ2-2; D perhaps matches TRBD2 (7 bases). The sequence derives from a man in his thirties or forties in good health and CMV-seronegative. CDR3 bases: TGTGCCAGCGGGGAGGGGGGGGCCGGGACTGGGGAGCTGTTTTTT. This encodes CASGEGGAGTGELFF.